This TCR beta chain appears in the sequencing data of a study of CD8 T cells in ankylosing spondylitis. Study outcomes and limitations: Within peripheral blood, clones linked to disease were CD8+ and relatively rare. In reactive arthritis synovial fluid and blood, some motif variants had been reported before.

Germline lookup yields CDR1 SQVTM and CDR2 ANQGSEA. V was trimmed by 6 bases and J by 5 bases, leaving 2 bases between them. CDR3 length: 9 amino acids. On this clonotype itself: Its antigen is as yet unknown.

One entry per CDR3 protein, called by TCRdb with MiXCR from the 5' RACE reads. The sample shows around 150,000 distinct CDR3 sequences, around 45% of them seen only once. Sequencing was performed on synovial fluid, either unsorted or a sorted T cell fraction (not recorded which). The chain employs TRBV29-1 and TRBJ2-1; no clear D gene. The clonotype originates from a male donor with ankylosing spondylitis. CDR3 nucleotides: TGCAGCGTGGACAATGAGCAGTTCTTC. This encodes CSVDNEQFF.